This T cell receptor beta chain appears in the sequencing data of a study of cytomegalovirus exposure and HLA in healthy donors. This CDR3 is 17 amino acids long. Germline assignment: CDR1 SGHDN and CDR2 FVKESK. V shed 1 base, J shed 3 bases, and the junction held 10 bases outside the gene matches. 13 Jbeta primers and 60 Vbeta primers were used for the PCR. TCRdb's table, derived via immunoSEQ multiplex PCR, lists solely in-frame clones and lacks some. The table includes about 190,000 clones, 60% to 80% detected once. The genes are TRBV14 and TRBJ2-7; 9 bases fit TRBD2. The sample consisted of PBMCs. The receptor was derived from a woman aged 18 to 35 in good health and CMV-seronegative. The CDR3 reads CASSQGISGRKSYEQYF. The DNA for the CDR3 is TGTGCCAGCAGCCAAGGAATTAGCGGGAGAAAGAGCTACGAGCAGTACTTC.